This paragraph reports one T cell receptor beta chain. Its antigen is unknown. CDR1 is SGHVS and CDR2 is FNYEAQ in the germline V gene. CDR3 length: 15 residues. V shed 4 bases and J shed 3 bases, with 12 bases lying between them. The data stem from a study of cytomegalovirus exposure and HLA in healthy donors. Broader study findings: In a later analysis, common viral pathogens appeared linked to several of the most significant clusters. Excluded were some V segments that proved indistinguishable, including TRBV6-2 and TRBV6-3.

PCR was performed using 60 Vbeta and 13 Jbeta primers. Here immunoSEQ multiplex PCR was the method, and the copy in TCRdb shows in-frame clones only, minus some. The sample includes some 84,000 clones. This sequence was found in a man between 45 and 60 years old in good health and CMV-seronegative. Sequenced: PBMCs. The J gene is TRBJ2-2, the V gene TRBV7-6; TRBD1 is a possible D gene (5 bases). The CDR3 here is CASSYQGRDTGELFF. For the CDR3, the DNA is TGTGCCAGCAGCTACCAGGGCCGGGACACCGGGGAGCTGTTTTTT. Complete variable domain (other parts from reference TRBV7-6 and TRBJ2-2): GAGVSQSPRYKVTKRGQDVALRCDPISGHVSLYWYRQALGQGPEFLTYFNYEAQQDKSGLPNDRFSAERPEGSISTLTIQRTEQRDSAMYRCASSYQGRDTGELFFGEGSRLTVL.